The sequence of this T cell receptor (beta chain) was determined in a study of cytomegalovirus exposure and HLA in healthy donors. Overall study context: A previous analysis identified about 110 million unique TCR beta sequences derived from around 200 million T cells. Early released data comprised about 90 million unique TCRs from HLA-typed donors. Notes on the study in general: Published work reported that the classifier diagnosed cytomegalovirus status with high specificity and sensitivity. The Asian-associated ancestry cluster reportedly had fewer N-insertions than the roughly 700-donor mean in a later analysis.

Use of 60 Vbeta and 13 Jbeta primers characterized the PCR. Repertoires were generated with immunoSEQ multiplex PCR, while TCRdb's copy carries only in-frame clones and drops some. The sample lists under 150,000 clones; approximately 84% were seen once. The germline gives CDR1 GTSNPN, CDR2 SVGIG (reference sequence). The CDR3 length is 15 residues. As to this clone: Its antigen is unknown.

Input material: PBMCs. This chain joins TRBV30 and TRBJ1-5, with D possibly matching TRBD2 (8 bases). The DNA end favors TRBJ2-3, so the J call may be wrong. This receptor was identified in a boy aged 2 to 9 in good health and CMV-seronegative. CDR3: CAWSSRGGQGQPQYF. CDR3 nucleotides: TGTGCCTGGAGTTCACGGGGGGGTCAGGGACAGCCCCAGTATTTT.